Presented here are 15 T cell receptor beta chains from one specimen sequenced in a study of blood T cells in healthy people across ages. A second roughly 6 to 11 cycle PCR used barcoded and J-beta primers. TCRdb used MiXCR to reprocess the 5' RACE reads, holding one entry per CDR3 protein. The sample carries hundreds of thousands of distinct CDR3 sequences, around 28% recorded once. Sequenced: blood. The receptors here all came from a woman older than 75 in good health.

On this clonotype: This could be a read error, since a much larger clone is one nucleotide away. V gene TRBV7-2 combines with J gene TRBJ2-6; D may be TRBD2 (6 bases). Germline V lookup: CDR1 SGHTA, CDR2 FQGNSA. The CDR3 consists of 17 residues. The CDR3 loop reads CASSLVSGESGANVRTF. CDR3 DNA sequence: TGTGCCAGCAGCTTAGTTTCGGGGGAATCTGGGGCCAACGTCCGGACTTTC.

Only a few counts were recorded for this clonotype. One junction end does not reproduce the germline sequence, and a read error may be involved. The chain combines TRBV7-9 with TRBJ1-5, with TRBD1 matching 9 bases. This CDR3 comprises 15 residues. Germline CDR1 is SEHNR and CDR2 is FQNEAQ (reference sequence). The CDR3: CAGSYGTGLHQPQHF. CDR3 nucleotide sequence: TGTGCCGGCAGCTACGGGACAGGGTTGCATCAGCCCCAGCATTTT.

With respect to this clonotype: Possible read error: a much larger clone is one base away. The chain has TRBV15 and TRBJ2-5; no clear D. CDR1 and CDR2 (germline): LNHNV, YYDKDF (reference sequence). This CDR3 is 14 amino acids long. V lost 3 bases and J lost 11, with 19 bases in between. The CDR3 DNA reads as TGTGCCACCAGCAGGAACAGCAGAGTGCATGAGCAGTACTTC. Amino acids: CATSRNSRVHEQYF.

This clonotype has a count of ten or more. V and J are TRBV12-3 or TRBV12-4 and TRBJ2-5, with D possibly being TRBD2 (5 bases). The CDR3 is made up of 15 amino acids. Trimming left V 2 bases short and J 1 base short, with 11 bases between. This CDR3 reads CASSLSGLRQETQYF. The CDR3 nucleotides read TGTGCCAGCAGTTTATCCGGACTGCGCCAAGAGACCCAGTACTTC.

For this clonotype: The junction does not match germline at one end; this may be a read error. The V call is TRBV5-5, the J call TRBJ2-3; D remains ambiguous. Germline V gene sequence: CDR1 SGHKS, CDR2 YYEKEE (reference sequence). This CDR3 is built from 15 residues. For the CDR3, the DNA is TGTGCTAGCAGCTTCGGCAGTTTCCATGCGGATACGCAGTATTTT. Protein sequence: CASSFGSFHADTQYF.

The chain combines TRBV29-1 with TRBJ2-3; TRBD1 matches 7 bases. CDR3 length equals 13 residues. Germline-derived CDR1 and CDR2 are SQVTM and ANQGSEA. V dropped 4 bases and J dropped 2; count of bases not matched to a gene: 3. The CDR3: CSVGQGVTDTQYF. DNA of the CDR3: TGCAGCGTTGGACAGGGCGTCACAGATACGCAGTATTTT.

The sample holds one count of this clonotype. Being one base from a much bigger clone, this may be a read error. J is TRBJ2-1 and V is TRBV9; D may match TRBD1 or TRBD2 (5 bases each). The germline V gene encodes CDR1 SGDLS and CDR2 YYNGEE. There are 17 residues in the CDR3. The CDR3 DNA follows: TGTGCCAGCAGCCCCCGATTGGTTGGGGGTAAATACACTGAGCAGTTCTTC. It codes for CASSPRLVGGKYTEQFF.

This clonotype was counted ten times or more. The chain employs TRBV29-1 and TRBJ2-7; D is unresolved. The CDR3 is 12 residues long. Germline V gene sequence: CDR1 SQVTM, CDR2 ANQGSEA. V was clipped by 5 bases and J by 4 bases, with 12 bases between them. CDR3 bases: TGCAGCGTTCGGGCAGGCTCTTACGAGCAGTACTTC. It encodes CSVRAGSYEQYF.

The rearrangement uses TRBV5-6 and TRBJ2-4; 7 nucleotides match TRBD2. This CDR3 comprises 15 residues. V trimming: 0 bases; J trimming: 4 bases; junction bases outside the gene matches: 4. Germline CDR1 is SGHDT and CDR2 is YYEEEE. In nucleotides, the CDR3 is TGTGCCAGCAGCTTGGCCGGACTAGAAAAAAACATTCAGTACTTC. Translation gives CASSLAGLEKNIQYF.

Comments on this clonotype: A much bigger clone sits one base away, suggesting this may be a read error. The rearrangement links TRBV27 to TRBJ2-1; D perhaps matches TRBD2 (6 bases). The CDR3 extends over 16 amino acids. Trimming took 2 bases from V and 2 from J, leaving 13 bases between them. Germline V gene sequence: CDR1 MNHEY, CDR2 SMNVEV (reference sequence). For the CDR3, the DNA is TGTGCCAGCAGTTTAGGTAGGCGGGGCCCCTACAATGAGCAGTTCTTC. Protein: CASSLGRRGPYNEQFF.

This clonotype is a singleton in its sample. A read error may be the cause here, since a much bigger clone is one base away. This chain connects TRBV9 to TRBJ1-1; no firm D call. Trimming cost V 3 bases and J 0 bases, with 9 bases left between them. Germline CDR1 and CDR2: SGDLS and YYNGEE. This CDR3 spans 14 amino acids. The CDR3 DNA reads as TGTGCCAGCAGCGCAGACGACGTGAACACTGAAGCTTTCTTT. Amino acids: CASSADDVNTEAFF.

V gene TRBV12-3 or TRBV12-4 combines with J gene TRBJ2-3; D might be TRBD2 (5 bases). The V end was cut by 2 bases, the J end by 4 bases, with 13 bases between. The CDR3 spans 15 residues. CDR3 in amino acids: CASSLKSVGADTQYF. The CDR3, as DNA: TGTGCCAGCAGTTTAAAGTCCGTGGGAGCAGATACGCAGTATTTT.

This clonotype was counted at least ten times. The genes are TRBV6-2 or TRBV6-3 and TRBJ2-5, with D uncertain. This CDR3 spans 13 amino acids. CDR1 MNHEY and CDR2 SVGEGT come from the germline V gene. Trimming stripped 7 bases from V and 7 bases from J, with 16 bases between. The CDR3 DNA sequence: TGTGCCAGCAAGAACTTCACTCGGTGGACCCAGTACTTC. It specifies CASKNFTRWTQYF.

V usage is TRBV20-1 and J usage is TRBJ1-4; TRBD1 aligns across 9 bases. CDR1 and CDR2 (germline): DFQATT, SNEGSKA (reference sequence). J was trimmed by 5 bases and V by 7 bases; bases with no gene match: 8. The CDR3 has 14 amino acids. For the CDR3, the DNA is TGCAGTGTAAAGACAGGGGGAGTGAATGAAAAACTGTTTTTT. It yields the protein CSVKTGGVNEKLFF.

This clonotype was detected ten times or more. The genes are TRBV3-1 and TRBJ2-5; D perhaps matches TRBD1 (7 bases). CDR1 LGHDT and CDR2 YNNKEL come from the germline V gene (reference sequence). The ends were cut back, 4 bases at V and 1 base at J, with 13 bases in the middle. CDR3 length: 15 residues. CDR3 sequence: CASSRLGTAQETQYF. CDR3 in DNA: TGTGCCAGCAGCCGACTAGGGACAGCCCAAGAGACCCAGTACTTC.